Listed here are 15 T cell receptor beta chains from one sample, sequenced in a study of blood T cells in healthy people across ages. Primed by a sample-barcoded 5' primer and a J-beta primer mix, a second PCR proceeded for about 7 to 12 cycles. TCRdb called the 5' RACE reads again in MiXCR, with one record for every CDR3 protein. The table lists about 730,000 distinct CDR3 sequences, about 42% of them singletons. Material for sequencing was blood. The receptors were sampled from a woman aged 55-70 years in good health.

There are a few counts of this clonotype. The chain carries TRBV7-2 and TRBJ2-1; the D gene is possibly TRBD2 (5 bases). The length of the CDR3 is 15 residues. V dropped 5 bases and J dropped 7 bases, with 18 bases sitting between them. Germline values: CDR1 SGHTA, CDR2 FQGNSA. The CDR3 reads CASSLTIFSGNEQFF. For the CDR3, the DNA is TGTGCCAGCAGCCTAACTATTTTCTCGGGGAATGAGCAGTTCTTC.

The DNA of the CDR3 is TGCAGTGCTAGAGTTTGGTTGGGAGCGGGGCCTCCAAAAGATACGCAGTATTTT. Residues: CSARVWLGAGPPKDTQYF. V gene TRBV20-1 combines with J gene TRBJ2-3; the match to TRBD2 covers 7 bases. Losses at the gene ends were 1 base for V and 5 bases for J; bases not matched to a gene: 18. Germline lookup yields CDR1 DFQATT and CDR2 SNEGSKA (reference sequence). This CDR3 has 18 amino acids.

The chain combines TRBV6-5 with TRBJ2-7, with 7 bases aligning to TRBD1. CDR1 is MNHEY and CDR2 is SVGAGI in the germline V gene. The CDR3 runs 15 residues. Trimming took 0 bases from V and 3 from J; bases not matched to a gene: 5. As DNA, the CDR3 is TGTGCCAGCAGTTACTCGTGGCGACAGGGCTACGAGCAGTACTTC. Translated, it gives CASSYSWRQGYEQYF.

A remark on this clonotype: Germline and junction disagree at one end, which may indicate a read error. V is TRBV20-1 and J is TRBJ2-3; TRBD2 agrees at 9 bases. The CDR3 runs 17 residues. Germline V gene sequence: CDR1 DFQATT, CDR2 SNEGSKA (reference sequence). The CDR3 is CSARDLGAGGDGDTPYF. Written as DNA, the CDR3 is TGCAGTGCTAGAGATCTTGGCGCGGGAGGGGACGGGGATACGCCGTATTTT.

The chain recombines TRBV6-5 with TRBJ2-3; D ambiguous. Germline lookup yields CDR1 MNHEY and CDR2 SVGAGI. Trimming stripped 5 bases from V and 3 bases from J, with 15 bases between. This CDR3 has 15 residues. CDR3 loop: CASSGDWADTDTQYF. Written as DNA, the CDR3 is TGTGCCAGCAGTGGCGACTGGGCGGATACAGATACGCAGTATTTT.

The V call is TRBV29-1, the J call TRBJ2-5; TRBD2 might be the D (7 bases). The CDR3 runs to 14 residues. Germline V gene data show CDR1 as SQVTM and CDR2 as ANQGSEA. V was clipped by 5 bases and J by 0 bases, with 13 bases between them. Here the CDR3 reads CSVQGGGHQETQYF. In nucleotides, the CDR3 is TGCAGCGTTCAGGGCGGGGGCCACCAAGAGACCCAGTACTTC.

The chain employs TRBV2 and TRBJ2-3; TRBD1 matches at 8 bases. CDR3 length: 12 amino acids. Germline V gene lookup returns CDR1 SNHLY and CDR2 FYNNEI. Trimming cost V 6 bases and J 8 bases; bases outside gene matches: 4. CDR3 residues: CASRAGQATQYF. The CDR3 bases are TGTGCCAGCAGGGCGGGACAGGCTACGCAGTATTTT.

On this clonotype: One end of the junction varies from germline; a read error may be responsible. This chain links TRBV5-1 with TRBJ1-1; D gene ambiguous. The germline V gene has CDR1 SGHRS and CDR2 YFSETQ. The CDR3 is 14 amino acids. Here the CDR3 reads CACSLAPQAPEAFF. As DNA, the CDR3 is TGCGCCTGCAGCTTGGCACCGCAGGCCCCTGAAGCTTTCTTT. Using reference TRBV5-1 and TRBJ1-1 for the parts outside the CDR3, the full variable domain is KAGVTQTPRYLIKTRGQQVTLSCSPISGHRSVSWYQQTPGQGLQFLFEYFSETQRNKGNFPGRFSGRQFSNSRSEMNVSTLELGDSALYLCACSLAPQAPEAFFGQGTRLTVV.

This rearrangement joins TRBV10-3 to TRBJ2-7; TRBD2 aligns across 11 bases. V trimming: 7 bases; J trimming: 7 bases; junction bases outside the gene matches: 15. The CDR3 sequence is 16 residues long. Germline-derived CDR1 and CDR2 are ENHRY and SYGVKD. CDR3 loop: CAITARQGTSGSEQYF. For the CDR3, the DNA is TGTGCCATCACCGCGCGACAGGGAACTAGCGGGAGTGAGCAGTACTTC.

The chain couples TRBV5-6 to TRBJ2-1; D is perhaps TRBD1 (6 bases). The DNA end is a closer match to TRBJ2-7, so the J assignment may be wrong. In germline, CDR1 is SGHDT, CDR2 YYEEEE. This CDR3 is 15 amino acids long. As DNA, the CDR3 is TGTGCCAGCAGCTGGGGACAAGGGCCATACAATGAGCAGTACTTC. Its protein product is CASSWGQGPYNEQYF.

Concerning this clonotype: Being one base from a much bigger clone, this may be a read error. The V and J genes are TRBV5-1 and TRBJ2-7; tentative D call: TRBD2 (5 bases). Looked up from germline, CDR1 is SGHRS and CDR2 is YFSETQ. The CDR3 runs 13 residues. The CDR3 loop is CASSLGPDYGQYF. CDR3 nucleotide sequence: TGCGCCAGCAGCCTGGGCCCTGACTACGGGCAGTACTTC.

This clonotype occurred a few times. The CDR3 loop reads CASSFHRDTINEKLFF. CDR3 sequence (DNA): TGTGCCAGCAGCTTCCACCGGGACACAATTAATGAAAAACTGTTTTTT. The rearrangement uses TRBV5-6 and TRBJ1-4; D may be TRBD1 (6 bases). Per germline, CDR1 SGHDT and CDR2 YYEEEE. Trimming cost V 2 bases and J 4 bases, with 15 bases left between them. The CDR3 runs to 16 residues.

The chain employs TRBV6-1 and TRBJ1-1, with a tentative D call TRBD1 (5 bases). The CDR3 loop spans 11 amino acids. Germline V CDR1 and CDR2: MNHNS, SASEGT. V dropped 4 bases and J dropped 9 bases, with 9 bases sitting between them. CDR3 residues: CASSGQGQAFF. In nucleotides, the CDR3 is TGTGCCAGCAGTGGGCAGGGTCAAGCTTTCTTT.

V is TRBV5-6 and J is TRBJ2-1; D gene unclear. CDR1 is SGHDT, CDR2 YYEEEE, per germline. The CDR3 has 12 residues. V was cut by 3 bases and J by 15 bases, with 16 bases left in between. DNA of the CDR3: TGTGCCAGCAGCTCCGCCGTTGGGAAGCTGTTCTTC. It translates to CASSSAVGKLFF.

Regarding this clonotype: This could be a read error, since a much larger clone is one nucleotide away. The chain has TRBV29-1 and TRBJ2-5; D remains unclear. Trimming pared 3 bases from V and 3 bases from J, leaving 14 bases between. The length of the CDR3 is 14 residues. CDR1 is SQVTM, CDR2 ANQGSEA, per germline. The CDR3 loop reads CSVEPRYQKETQYF. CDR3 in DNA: TGCAGCGTTGAGCCACGGTACCAAAAAGAGACCCAGTACTTC.